The 4 T cell receptor beta chains given below trace back to one sample, sequenced in a study of spatial heterogeneity in lung cancer. TCRdb reprocessed the 5' RACE reads with MiXCR, giving one entry per CDR3 protein. This sample has more than 20,000 distinct CDR3 sequences, with about 4.5% found just once. The time point here: sample taken at primary tumor resection. Researchers sequenced whole RNA taken from tumor, nontumor lung or frozen PBMC without sorting. The input for sequencing was PBMCs, taken at surgery. All receptors come from a male donor with early-stage non-small cell lung cancer.

This clonotype has more than one count but fewer than ten. The V and J genes are TRBV7-6 and TRBJ1-2; D unresolved. V lost 3 bases to trimming and J lost 2 bases, with 13 bases between them. Germline values: CDR1 SGHVS, CDR2 FNYEAQ. The CDR3 runs to 15 residues. The CDR3, as DNA: TGTGCCAGCAGCTTGGAGGTGCTCTCGAACTATGGCTACACCTTC. Amino acid sequence: CASSLEVLSNYGYTF.

This clonotype was detected ten times or more. The V and J genes are TRBV19 and TRBJ1-2; TRBD1 matches 8 bases. Trimming at V came to 7 bases and at J to 3 bases, leaving 7 bases not matched to a gene. Germline CDR1 reads LNHDA; CDR2 reads SQIVND (reference sequence). CDR3 length: 14 residues. CDR3 in amino acids: CASTTTGGDYGYTF. In DNA form, the CDR3 reads TGTGCCAGTACTACCACAGGGGGAGACTATGGCTACACCTTC.

This clonotype appeared many times. The chain's CDR3 is CASSPVGGGNQPQHF. The DNA of the CDR3 is TGTGCCAGCAGCCCTGTAGGAGGAGGCAATCAGCCCCAGCATTTT. J is TRBJ1-5 and V is TRBV3-1; D gene ambiguous. Trimming cost V 4 bases and J 2 bases, with 12 bases left between them. The CDR3 covers 15 residues. Germline lookup yields CDR1 LGHDT and CDR2 YNNKEL (reference sequence).

The chain joins TRBV24-1 to TRBJ2-5, with 8 bases aligning to TRBD1. Germline V CDR1 and CDR2: KGHDR, SFDVKD. Trimming removed 7 bases from V and 2 bases from J; junction bases left unmatched: 11. There are 16 residues in the CDR3. The CDR3 region has the DNA TGTGCCACCAGCATCCCAAGACAGGGGACGCAAGAGACCCAGTACTTC. This translates into CATSIPRQGTQETQYF.